This is a list of T cell receptor beta chains from one sample in a study of blood T cell repertoires in COVID-19. Here immunoSEQ multiplex PCR was the method, and the copy in TCRdb shows in-frame clones only, minus some. The sample holds 200,000 to 300,000 clones, approximately 80% seen once. Sample: peripheral blood. These receptors all stem from a man at least 80 years old with acute or convalescent COVID-19. CDR3s include the opening cysteine and the closing phenylalanine or tryptophan. The D gene is left open where the match is weak. Clone size appears in some rows only: once, few, many, or a class for an expanded clone.

j_call v_call d_call clone_size cdr3_aa cdr3_nt
TRBJ1-1 TRBV28 TRBD1 . CASSVPPGTGGTEAFF TGTGCCAGCAGCGTCCCGCCCGGGACAGGGGGCACTGAAGCTTTCTTT
TRBJ1-6 TRBV5-1 TRBD1 once CASSLDRGISYNSPLHF TGCGCCAGCAGCTTGGACAGGGGGATCTCCTATAATTCACCCCTCCACTTT
TRBJ2-3 TRBV7-3 . . CASSFRGQSTDTQYF TGTGCCAGCAGCTTCAGAGGACAGAGCACAGATACGCAGTATTTT
TRBJ2-7 TRBV11-2 TRBD1 . CASSRQGGTYEQYF TGTGCCAGCAGCCGACAGGGTGGCACCTACGAGCAGTACTTC
TRBJ2-2 TRBV6-5 TRBD2 . CASRRLAGVTGELFF TGTGCCAGCAGGAGACTAGCGGGGGTGACCGGGGAGCTGTTTTTT
TRBJ1-5 TRBV19 . . CASSIGEGGQPQHF TGTGCCAGTAGTATAGGAGAGGGAGGGCAGCCCCAGCATTTT
TRBJ2-3 TRBV29-1 TRBD1 . CSVDGVPGQLTDTQYF TGCAGCGTTGATGGTGTGCCGGGACAGCTCACAGATACGCAGTATTTT
TRBJ2-5 TRBV5-1 . . CASSPRQPPQETQYF TGCGCCAGCAGCCCCCGACAGCCCCCCCAGGAGACCCAGTACTTC
TRBJ2-7 TRBV6-6 TRBD1 . CASRDRGDYEQYF TGTGCCAGCAGAGACAGGGGAGACTACGAGCAGTACTTC
TRBJ2-7 TRBV7-2 . few CASSLGGFGSYEQYF TGTGCCAGCAGCTTAGGCGGATTCGGGTCCTACGAGCAGTACTTC
TRBJ2-7 TRBV30 . . CAWSRGLSYEQYF TGTGCCTGGAGCAGGGGCCTCTCCTACGAGCAGTACTTC
TRBJ2-7 TRBV5-1 . . CASSPDSYYEQYF TGCGCCAGCAGCCCGGACTCATACTACGAGCAGTACTTC
TRBJ1-5 TRBV5-5 TRBD1 . CASSLVGQGGQPQHF TGTGCCAGCAGCTTGGTGGGACAGGGGGGACAGCCCCAGCATTTT
TRBJ2-1 TRBV7-3 TRBD2 . CASSLSRTSGRANQQFF TGTGCCAGCAGCTTATCGAGGACTAGCGGGAGGGCCAATCAGCAGTTCTTC
TRBJ1-1 TRBV19 TRBD1 . CASSTDRGTEAFF TGTGCCAGTAGTACGGACAGGGGGACTGAAGCTTTCTTT
TRBJ2-5 TRBV5-1 TRBD2 . CASIRYPMTRASGPQETQYF TGCGCCAGCATCCGGTATCCAATGACTCGGGCTAGCGGGCCCCAAGAGACCCAGTACTTC
TRBJ2-6 TRBV6-6 . once CASGTGTSGANVLTF TGTGCCAGCGGAACAGGCACCTCTGGGGCCAACGTCCTGACTTTC
TRBJ2-2 TRBV7-9 TRBD2 . CASSLGTSLIGELFF TGTGCCAGCAGCTTAGGGACTAGCCTGATCGGGGAGCTGTTTTTT